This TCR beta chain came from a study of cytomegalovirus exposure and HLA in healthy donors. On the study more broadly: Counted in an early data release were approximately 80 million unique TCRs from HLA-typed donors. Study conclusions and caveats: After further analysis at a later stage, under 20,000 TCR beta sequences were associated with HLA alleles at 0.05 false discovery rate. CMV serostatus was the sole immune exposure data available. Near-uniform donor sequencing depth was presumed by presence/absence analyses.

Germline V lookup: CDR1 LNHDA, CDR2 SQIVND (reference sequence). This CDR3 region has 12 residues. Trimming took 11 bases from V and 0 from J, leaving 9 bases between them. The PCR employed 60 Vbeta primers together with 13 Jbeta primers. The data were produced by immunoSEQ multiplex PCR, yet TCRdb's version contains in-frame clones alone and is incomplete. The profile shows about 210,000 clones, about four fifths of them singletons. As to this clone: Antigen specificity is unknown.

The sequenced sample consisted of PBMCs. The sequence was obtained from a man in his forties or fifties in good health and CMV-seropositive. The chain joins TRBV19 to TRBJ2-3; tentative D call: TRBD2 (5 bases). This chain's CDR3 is CAAGPSTDTQYF. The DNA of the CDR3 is TGTGCCGCGGGCCCTAGCACAGATACGCAGTATTTT.